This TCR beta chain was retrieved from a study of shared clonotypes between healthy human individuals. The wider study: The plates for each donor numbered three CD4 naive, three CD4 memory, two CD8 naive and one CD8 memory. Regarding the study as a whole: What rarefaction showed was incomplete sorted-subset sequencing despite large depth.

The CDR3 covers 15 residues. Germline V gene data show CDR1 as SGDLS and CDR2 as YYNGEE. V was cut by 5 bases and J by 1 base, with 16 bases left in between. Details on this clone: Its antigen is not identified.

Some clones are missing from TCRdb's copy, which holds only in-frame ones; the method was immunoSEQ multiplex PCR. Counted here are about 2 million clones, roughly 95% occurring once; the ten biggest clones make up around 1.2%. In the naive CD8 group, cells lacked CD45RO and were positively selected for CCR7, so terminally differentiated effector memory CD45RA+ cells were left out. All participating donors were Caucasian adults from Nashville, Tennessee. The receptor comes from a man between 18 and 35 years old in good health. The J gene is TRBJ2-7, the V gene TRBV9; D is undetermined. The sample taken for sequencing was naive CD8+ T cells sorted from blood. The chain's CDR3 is CASRILGEFSYEQYF. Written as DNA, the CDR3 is TGTGCCAGCAGAATTTTAGGTGAGTTTTCCTACGAGCAGTACTTC.